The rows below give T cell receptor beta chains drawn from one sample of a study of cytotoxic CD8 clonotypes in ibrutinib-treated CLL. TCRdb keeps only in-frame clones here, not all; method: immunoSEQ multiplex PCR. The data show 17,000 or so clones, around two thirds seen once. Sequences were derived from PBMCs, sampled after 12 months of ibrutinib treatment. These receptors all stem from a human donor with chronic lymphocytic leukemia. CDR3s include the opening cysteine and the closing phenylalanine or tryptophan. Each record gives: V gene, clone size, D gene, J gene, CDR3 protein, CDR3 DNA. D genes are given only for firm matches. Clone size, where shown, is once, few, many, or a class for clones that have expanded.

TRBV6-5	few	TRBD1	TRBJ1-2	CASRSTGGAGYGYTF	TGTGCCAGCAGGTCGACAGGGGGCGCGGGCTATGGCTACACCTTC
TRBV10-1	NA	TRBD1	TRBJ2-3	CASSSYLRTGSTDTQYF	TGCGCCAGCAGCTCGTATCTTCGGACAGGGAGCACAGATACGCAGTATTTT
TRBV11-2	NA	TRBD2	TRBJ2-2	CASRRTSGQTGELFF	TGTGCCAGCAGACGGACTAGCGGGCAGACCGGGGAGCTGTTTTTT
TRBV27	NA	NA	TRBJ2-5	CASSSYGGVLWETQYF	TGTGCCAGCAGTTCCTATGGGGGAGTTCTGTGGGAGACCCAGTACTTC
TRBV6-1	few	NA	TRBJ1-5	CASTGTRANQPQHF	TGTGCCAGCACCGGGACGCGAGCAAATCAGCCCCAGCATTTT
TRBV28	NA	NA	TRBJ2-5	CASSPHDQETQYF	TGTGCCAGCAGTCCCCACGACCAAGAGACCCAGTACTTC
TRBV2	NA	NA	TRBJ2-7	CASSTQGYEQYF	TGTGCCAGCAGTACCCAGGGATACGAGCAGTACTTC
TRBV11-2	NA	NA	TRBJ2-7	CASSPGRLEQYF	TGTGCCAGCAGCCCCGGGAGACTCGAGCAGTACTTC
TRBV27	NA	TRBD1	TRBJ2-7	CASSAQGVPHEQYF	TGTGCCAGCAGTGCTCAGGGGGTTCCCCACGAGCAGTACTTC
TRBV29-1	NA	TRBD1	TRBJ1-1	CSVSWTGASEAFF	TGCAGCGTATCCTGGACAGGGGCGAGTGAAGCTTTCTTT
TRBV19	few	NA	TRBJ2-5	CASSIEEGQQTQYF	TGTGCCAGTAGTATCGAGGAGGGCCAACAGACCCAGTACTTC
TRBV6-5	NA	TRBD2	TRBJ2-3	CASSYASGYTDTQYF	TGTGCCAGCAGTTACGCTAGCGGATACACAGATACGCAGTATTTT
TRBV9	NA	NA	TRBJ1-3	CASSAGSGNTIYF	TGTGCCAGCAGCGCTGGCTCTGGAAACACCATATATTTT
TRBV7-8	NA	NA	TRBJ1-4	CASSSQGGGGNEKLFF	TGTGCCAGCAGCTCACAGGGAGGTGGGGGAAATGAAAAACTGTTTTTT
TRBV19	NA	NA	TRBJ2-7	CASSIVAGSSYEQYF	TGTGCCAGTAGTATAGTGGCGGGAAGCTCCTACGAGCAGTACTTC
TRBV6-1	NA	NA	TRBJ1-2	CASSVSSAGGANGYTF	TGTGCCAGCAGTGTCTCGAGTGCGGGGGGGGCGAATGGCTACACCTTC
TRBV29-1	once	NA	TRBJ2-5	CSVAQETQYF	TGCAGCGTGGCACAAGAGACCCAGTACTTC
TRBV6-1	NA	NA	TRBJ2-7	CASSIADSYEQYF	TGTGCCAGCAGTATAGCGGACTCCTACGAGCAGTACTTC
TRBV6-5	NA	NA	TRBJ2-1	CASTSGAGTYNEQFF	TGTGCCAGCACCTCAGGGGCAGGGACCTACAATGAGCAGTTCTTC
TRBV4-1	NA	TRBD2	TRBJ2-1	CASSPGLAGVGEQFF	TGCGCCAGCAGCCCGGGACTAGCGGGAGTTGGTGAGCAGTTCTTC
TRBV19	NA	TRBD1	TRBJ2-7	CASRGQGPQYEQYF	TGTGCCAGTAGGGGACAGGGGCCCCAGTACGAGCAGTACTTC
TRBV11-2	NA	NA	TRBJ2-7	CASSRDSYEQYF	TGTGCCAGCAGCAGAGACAGCTACGAGCAGTACTTC
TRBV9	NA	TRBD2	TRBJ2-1	CASSDTSGTYNEQFF	TGTGCCAGCAGCGATACTAGCGGGACTTACAATGAGCAGTTCTTC
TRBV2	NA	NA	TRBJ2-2	CASSVEYANTGELFF	TGTGCCAGCAGTGTAGAGTACGCGAACACCGGGGAGCTGTTTTTT
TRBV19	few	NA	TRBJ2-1	CASSIALAINEQFF	TGTGCCAGTAGTATAGCACTAGCCATCAATGAGCAGTTCTTC
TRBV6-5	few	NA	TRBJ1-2	CASRGNYGYTF	TGTGCCAGCAGGGGAAACTATGGCTACACCTTC
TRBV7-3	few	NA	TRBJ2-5	CASSPGYHQETQYF	TGTGCCAGCAGCCCAGGGTACCACCAAGAGACCCAGTACTTC
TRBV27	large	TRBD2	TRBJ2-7	CASSLRGLKGGYEQYF	TGTGCCAGCAGTTTACGGGGACTAAAGGGCGGATACGAGCAGTACTTC
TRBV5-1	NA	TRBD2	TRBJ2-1	CASSRGASGSGYNEQFF	TGCGCCAGCAGCCGCGGGGCTAGCGGGAGTGGGTACAATGAGCAGTTCTTC
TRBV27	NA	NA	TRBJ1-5	CASRRRQPQHF	TGTGCCAGCCGCCGACGTCAGCCCCAGCATTTT
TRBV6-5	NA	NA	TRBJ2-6	CASHPSGANVLTF	TGTGCCAGCCACCCCTCTGGGGCCAACGTCCTGACTTTC
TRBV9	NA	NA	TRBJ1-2	CASSVAPTGSGTF	TGTGCCAGCAGCGTAGCCCCGACCGGATCGGGCACCTTC
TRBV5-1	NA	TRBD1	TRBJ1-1	CASSLQGNWNTEAFF	TGCGCCAGCAGCTTACAGGGGAATTGGAACACTGAAGCTTTCTTT
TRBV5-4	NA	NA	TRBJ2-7	CASSRVDGSYEQYF	TGTGCCAGCAGCCGGGTCGACGGCAGCTACGAGCAGTACTTC
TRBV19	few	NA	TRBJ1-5	CASSIDRKTPQHF	TGTGCCAGTAGTATAGACAGGAAAACGCCCCAGCATTTT
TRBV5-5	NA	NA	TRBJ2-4	CASSPDLGLLGTIQYF	TGTGCCAGCAGCCCGGACCTCGGGCTCCTAGGTACCATTCAGTACTTC
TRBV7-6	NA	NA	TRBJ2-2	CASSLKWGAGELFF	TGTGCCAGCAGCTTAAAGTGGGGGGCCGGGGAGCTGTTTTTT
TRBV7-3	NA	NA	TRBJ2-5	CASSLLGEETQYF	TGTGCCAGCAGCTTACTAGGAGAGGAGACCCAGTACTTC
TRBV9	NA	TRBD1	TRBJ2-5	CASSRTGNEETQYF	TGTGCCAGCAGCCGGACAGGAAATGAAGAGACCCAGTACTTC
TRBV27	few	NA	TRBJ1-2	CASRPGSPNYGYTF	TGTGCCAGCAGACCAGGGTCCCCAAACTATGGCTACACCTTC
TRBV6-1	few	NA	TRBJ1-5	CASSAWGAEFQPQHF	TGTGCCAGCAGTGCCTGGGGGGCCGAGTTTCAGCCCCAGCATTTT
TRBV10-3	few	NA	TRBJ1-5	CASLGEGNQPQHF	TGTGCCAGCCTTGGTGAAGGTAATCAGCCCCAGCATTTT
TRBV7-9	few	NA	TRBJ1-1	CASSPRGRDTEAFF	TGTGCCAGCAGCCCGCGGGGCAGGGACACTGAAGCTTTCTTT
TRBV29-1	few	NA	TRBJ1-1	CSARDEGEAFF	TGCAGCGCTCGGGATGAGGGTGAAGCTTTCTTT
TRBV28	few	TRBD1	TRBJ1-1	CASSLTGVAEAFF	TGTGCCAGCAGCCTAACAGGGGTTGCTGAAGCTTTCTTT
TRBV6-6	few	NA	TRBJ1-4	CASRPPVDGEKLFF	TGTGCCAGCAGGCCCCCAGTGGATGGAGAAAAACTGTTTTTT
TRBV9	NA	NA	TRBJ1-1	CASSQFMNTEAFF	TGTGCCAGCAGTCAGTTCATGAACACTGAAGCTTTCTTT
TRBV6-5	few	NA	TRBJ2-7	CASSYSRRTSEQYF	TGTGCCAGCAGTTACTCGAGGAGGACCTCCGAGCAGTACTTC
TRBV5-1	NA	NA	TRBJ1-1	CASSQDTEAFF	TGCGCCAGCAGCCAGGACACTGAAGCTTTCTTT
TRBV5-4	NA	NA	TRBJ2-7	CASSLGGLVYEQYF	TGTGCCAGCAGCTTAGGGGGACTGGTCTACGAGCAGTACTTC
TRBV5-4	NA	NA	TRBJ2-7	CASSLSGEQYF	TGTGCCAGCAGCTTGAGTGGCGAGCAGTACTTC
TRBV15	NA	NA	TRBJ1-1	CATSRAGTDTEAFF	TGTGCCACCAGCAGAGCCGGGACCGACACTGAAGCTTTCTTT
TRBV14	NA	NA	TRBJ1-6	CASSQEGAFNNSPLHF	TGTGCCAGCAGCCAAGAAGGAGCCTTCAATAATTCACCCCTCCACTTT
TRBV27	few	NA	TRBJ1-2	CASSLQGYGYTF	TGTGCCAGCAGTTTACAGGGGTACGGCTACACCTTC
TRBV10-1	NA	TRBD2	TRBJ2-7	CASSRLAGGYEQYF	TGCGCCAGCAGTCGACTAGCGGGAGGCTACGAGCAGTACTTC
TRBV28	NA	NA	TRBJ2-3	CASSLSVVSTDTQYF	TGTGCCAGCAGTTTATCGGTTGTTAGCACAGATACGCAGTATTTT
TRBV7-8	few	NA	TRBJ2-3	CASSPPGGQDTQYF	TGTGCCAGCAGCCCCCCGGGGGGCCAAGATACGCAGTATTTT
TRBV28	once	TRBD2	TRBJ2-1	CASSRPGGRLDEQFF	TGTGCCAGCAGTCGCCCCGGCGGGAGGTTAGATGAGCAGTTCTTC
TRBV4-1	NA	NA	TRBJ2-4	CASSHPGLAKNIQYF	TGCGCCAGCAGCCACCCAGGTCTAGCCAAAAACATTCAGTACTTC